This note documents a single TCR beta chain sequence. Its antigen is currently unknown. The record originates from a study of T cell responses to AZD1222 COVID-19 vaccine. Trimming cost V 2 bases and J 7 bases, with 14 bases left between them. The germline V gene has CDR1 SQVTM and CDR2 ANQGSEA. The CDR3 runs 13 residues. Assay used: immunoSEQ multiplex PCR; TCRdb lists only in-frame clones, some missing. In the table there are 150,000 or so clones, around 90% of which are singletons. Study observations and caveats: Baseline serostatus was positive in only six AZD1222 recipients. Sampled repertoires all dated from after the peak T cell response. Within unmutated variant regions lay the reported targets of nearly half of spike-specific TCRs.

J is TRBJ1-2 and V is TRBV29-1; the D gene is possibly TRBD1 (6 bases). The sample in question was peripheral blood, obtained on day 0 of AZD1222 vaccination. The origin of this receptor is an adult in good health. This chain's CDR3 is CSVELGGWGGYTF. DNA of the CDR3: TGCAGCGTTGAACTAGGGGGATGGGGTGGCTACACCTTC. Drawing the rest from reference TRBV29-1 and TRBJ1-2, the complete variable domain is SAVISQKPSRDICQRGTSLTIQCQVDSQVTMMFWYRQQPGQSLTLIATANQGSEATYESGFVIDKFPISRPNLTFSTLTVSNMSPEDSSIYLCSVELGGWGGYTFGSGTRLTVV.